What follows are 9 T cell receptor beta chains derived from one specimen sequenced in a study of blood T cell repertoires in COVID-19. TCRdb's table, derived via immunoSEQ multiplex PCR, lists solely in-frame clones and lacks some. The sample has hundreds of thousands of clones, approximately 80% seen once; the top ten hold 7% to 8.5%. Sequenced input: PBMCs or T cells enriched from blood (not recorded which). All receptors come from a woman in her thirties or forties with acute COVID-19.

The chain is built from TRBV13 and TRBJ1-2; 7 nucleotides line up with TRBD1. J was trimmed by 4 bases and V by 3 bases; bases with no gene match: 8. The CDR3 loop spans 15 amino acids. Germline CDR1 and CDR2: PRHDT and FYEKMQ (reference sequence). The CDR3 reads CASSLADRALYGYTF. CDR3 sequence (DNA): TGTGCCAGCAGCTTGGCCGACAGGGCCCTCTATGGCTACACCTTC.

The V gene is TRBV24-1, the J gene TRBJ1-4; D perhaps matches TRBD1 (6 bases). Germline V gives CDR1 KGHDR, CDR2 SFDVKD. Trimming removed 3 bases from V and 13 bases from J, with 11 bases in between. The CDR3 has 12 residues. In DNA, the CDR3 is TGTGCCACCAGTGATCGCAGGGGAAGACTGTTTTTT. Encoded protein: CATSDRRGRLFF.

The chain employs TRBV2 and TRBJ1-2; the match to TRBD1 covers 7 bases. CDR1 is SNHLY, CDR2 FYNNEI, per germline. This CDR3 is 13 amino acids long. Trimming at V came to 4 bases and at J to 5 bases, leaving 4 bases not matched to a gene. In DNA form, the CDR3 reads TGTGCCAGCAGTGGACAGGGATTTTATGGCTACACCTTC. Amino acids: CASSGQGFYGYTF.

The chain couples TRBV2 to TRBJ1-4; no firm D call. V was trimmed by 3 bases and J by 4 bases, leaving 9 bases between them. In germline, CDR1 is SNHLY, CDR2 FYNNEI. The length of the CDR3 is 14 residues. CDR3 sequence (DNA): TGTGCCAGCAGTGAGGGGAGCAGTAATGAAAAACTGTTTTTT. Translated, it gives CASSEGSSNEKLFF.

This clone was observed once. The rearrangement uses TRBV9 and TRBJ2-7; TRBD2 is a possible D gene (5 bases). Trimming pared 0 bases from V and 6 bases from J, leaving 10 bases between. The germline CDR1 and CDR2 sequences are SGDLS and YYNGEE. This CDR3 is 13 amino acids long. CDR3 in amino acids: CASSVGSGIEQYF. The DNA of the CDR3 is TGTGCCAGCAGCGTAGGCTCCGGGATCGAGCAGTACTTC.

This clone was seen a handful of times. The V call is TRBV15, the J call TRBJ2-4, with D perhaps TRBD1 (6 bases). The CDR3 length is 16 residues. Trimming took off 4 bases at V and 0 bases at J, with 13 bases between the two ends. Germline CDR1 and CDR2: LNHNV and YYDKDF (reference sequence). In nucleotides, the CDR3 is TGTGCCACCAGCACACGACAGGCGCGAGCCAAAAACATTCAGTACTTC. Its protein product is CATSTRQARAKNIQYF.

The chain joins TRBV28 to TRBJ1-4, with 9 bases lining up with TRBD1. Germline lookup yields CDR1 MDHEN and CDR2 SYDVKM. This CDR3 is 16 amino acids long. J gave up 3 bases and V 10 bases, and 12 bases lay outside the gene matches. Here the CDR3 reads CAINRDRVRANEKLFF. The DNA for the CDR3 is TGTGCCATCAATCGGGACAGGGTTCGGGCTAATGAAAAACTGTTTTTT.

This chain joins TRBV30 and TRBJ1-2, with 7 nucleotides matching TRBD1. The junction had 11 bases not matched to a gene; V was cut back by 3 bases and J by 4 bases. Germline V gene sequence: CDR1 GTSNPN, CDR2 SVGIG (reference sequence). The CDR3 contains 15 residues. In DNA form, the CDR3 reads TGTGCCTGGAGCGTGCCACAGGGGTTTGGCTATGGCTACACCTTC. Translated: CAWSVPQGFGYGYTF.

The chain uses TRBV28 and TRBJ1-5; D is ambiguous. Germline-derived CDR1 and CDR2 are MDHEN and SYDVKM. The ends were cut back, 4 bases at V and 4 bases at J, with 8 bases in the middle. This CDR3 spans 13 amino acids. The CDR3 protein is CASSWRLNQPQHF. Written as DNA, the CDR3 is TGTGCCAGCAGTTGGCGGCTTAATCAGCCCCAGCATTTT.